The clone carrying this TCR beta chain has ten or more counts. In TCRdb, the 5' RACE reads were re-called with MiXCR into one record per CDR3 protein. The sample has 20,000 to 30,000 distinct CDR3 sequences; 4.5% to 5.5% are singletons. Described time point: sample taken at primary tumor resection. Whole RNA obtained from tumor, nontumor lung or frozen PBMC underwent sequencing without sorting. Germline CDR1 LNHDA, CDR2 SQIVND (reference sequence). After removal of 9 bases from V and 0 bases from J, the junction contained 12 bases not matched to a gene. This CDR3 contains 17 residues. These data belong to a study of spatial heterogeneity in lung cancer.

This receptor was obtained from a male donor with early-stage non-small cell lung cancer. The V gene is TRBV19, the J gene TRBJ2-2, with TRBD1 matching over 8 bases. The source was PBMCs, collected at surgery. The CDR3 coding sequence is TGTGCCAGCTCCTCGGGGACAGGAGCAACGAACACCGGGGAGCTGTTTTTT. Translation gives CASSSGTGATNTGELFF.